The entry below gives a single T cell receptor beta chain sequence along with its context. This sample is drawn from a study of CD4+ T cells in melanoma. Here immunoSEQ multiplex PCR was the method, and the copy in TCRdb shows in-frame clones only, minus some. This table has over 130,000 clones, around 90% appearing once. The CDR3 is 10 residues long. The ends were cut back, 5 bases at V and 3 bases at J, with 2 bases in the middle. The germline CDR1 and CDR2 sequences are SNHLY and FYNNEI. The genes are TRBV2 and TRBJ2-7, with D unresolved. This sequence originates from a human donor with melanoma. CDR3: CASSLYEQYF. The CDR3 nucleotides read TGTGCCAGCAGTCTCTACGAGCAGTACTTC.